This TCR beta chain is from a study of response to subunit inactivated influenza vaccine (dated by TCRdb to the late 2010s). Broadly, across the study: To follow how T cells responded to a trivalent subunit inactivated influenza vaccine, the researchers relied on deep quantitative profiling of the T cell receptor repertoire. Broad study findings and their caveats: The authors suggested that each seasonal influenza vaccination may recruit only a limited number of new T cells.

In its sample, this clonotype was seen many times. Its antigen target is currently unknown. It has no much larger one-base neighbor in the sample; base qualities were not kept. V and J are truncated by 6 bases and 6 bases respectively, leaving an intervening sequence of 18 bases. CDR1 and CDR2 are drawn from the germline V gene: MNHEY, SVGEGT. Including cysteine and phenylalanine, the CDR3 has 15 amino acids. Here the CDR3 DNA is all that survives: 45 bases in frame from base 1. Library preparation was by RT-PCR. Sequenced using an Illumina HiSeq 2500. TCRdb reprocessed the public reads (quality trimming at Q25 with fastp, clone calling with MiXCR) and kept in-frame beta chains. Rows with one shared CDR3 protein collapse into an entry with the most common genes and DNA. This sample gives 170,000 or so distinct CDR3 sequences in total; about 10% of them show up just once. 35% to 40% of the sample rests with the top ten.

The receptor chain draws on TRBV6-2 or TRBV6-3 and TRBJ2-1; the D segment may tentatively be TRBD1 or TRBD2, each giving 6 matched bases. This receptor was identified in a man between 50 and 75 years old who received an inactivated influenza vaccine. Donor details come from another sample of the same person, matched by shared clones. The starting material was CD8+ T cells sorted from PBMCs, obtained about 24 months after vaccination. The CDR3: CASSPGAGFGNEQFF. At the DNA level, the sequence is TGTGCCAGCAGCCCGGGGGCGGGATTCGGCAATGAGCAGTTCTTC.